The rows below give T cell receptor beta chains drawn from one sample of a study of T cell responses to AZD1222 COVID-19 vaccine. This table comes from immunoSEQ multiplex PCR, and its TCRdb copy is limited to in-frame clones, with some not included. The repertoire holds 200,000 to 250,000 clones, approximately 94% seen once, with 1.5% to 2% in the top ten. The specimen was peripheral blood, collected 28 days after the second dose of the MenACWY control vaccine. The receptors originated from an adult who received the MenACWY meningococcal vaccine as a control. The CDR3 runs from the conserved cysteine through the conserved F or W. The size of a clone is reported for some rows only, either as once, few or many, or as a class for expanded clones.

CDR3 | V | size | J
CASSLEQLYNSPLHF | TRBV28 | NA | TRBJ1-6
CATSDFQGKEYF | TRBV24-1 | NA | TRBJ2-7
CASSQPGQRYGYTF | TRBV4-1 | NA | TRBJ1-2
CASSRQGNTGELFF | TRBV6-5 | NA | TRBJ2-2
CSVSYRDGNTIYF | TRBV29-1 | NA | TRBJ1-3
CASSTYRDTFYGYTF | TRBV6-5 | NA | TRBJ1-2
CASSGRVPYEQYF | TRBV7-8 | NA | TRBJ2-7
CASSAEDTWEETQYF | TRBV5-1 | NA | TRBJ2-5
CASSAEGILAKNIQYF | TRBV27 | NA | TRBJ2-4
CASNLGQSGTDTQYF | TRBV7-6 | NA | TRBJ2-3
CSLPRDNSYNEQFF | TRBV29-1 | NA | TRBJ2-1
CASSARQGAGGYTF | TRBV7-2 | NA | TRBJ1-2
CASFLAVYGYTF | TRBV12-3/TRBV12-4 | NA | TRBJ1-2
CAIRSDREDEKLFF | TRBV10-3 | NA | TRBJ1-4
CASSLWGQANTEAFF | TRBV28 | NA | TRBJ1-1
CASSEAGVTTNEKLFF | TRBV28 | NA | TRBJ1-4
CASSPVGGYEQFF | TRBV6-5 | NA | TRBJ2-1
CSVEGTSGRRSSYNEQFF | TRBV29-1 | NA | TRBJ2-1
CASSVGAGGNQPQHF | TRBV9 | NA | TRBJ1-5
CASSPTLAGGLHEQFF | TRBV9 | once | TRBJ2-1
CASTPGTGNTGELFF | TRBV11-1 | NA | TRBJ2-2
CASSLGDSPAFEKLFF | TRBV5-1 | NA | TRBJ1-4
CASSEPSGPLAPQHF | TRBV6-1 | NA | TRBJ1-5
CSASSGSSYNEQFF | TRBV20-1 | NA | TRBJ2-1
CATSDLGGSTDTQYF | TRBV24-1 | NA | TRBJ2-3
CASSGTSASTDTQYF | TRBV9 | NA | TRBJ2-3
CASSLGTGGATDTQYF | TRBV5-4 | once | TRBJ2-3
CASSLFSGVGQETQYF | TRBV5-6 | NA | TRBJ2-5
CASSDLETSRHGYTF | TRBV2 | NA | TRBJ1-2
CTSSRGTGELFF | TRBV1 | NA | TRBJ2-2
CAIRGSGAATGELFF | TRBV10-3 | once | TRBJ2-2
CASSIRDRRQAEAYEQYF | TRBV21-1 | NA | TRBJ2-7
CASSLRGYNEQFF | TRBV12-3/TRBV12-4 | NA | TRBJ2-1
CASGGGSDEQFF | TRBV28 | NA | TRBJ2-1
CASSARSNYGYTF | TRBV28 | NA | TRBJ1-2
CASSRGDEQFF | TRBV11-2 | NA | TRBJ2-1
CASSLAGGGLSSYNEQFF | TRBV7-9 | NA | TRBJ2-1
CSASRTGGGYEQYF | TRBV20-1 | NA | TRBJ2-7
CASSQAGTGANVLTF | TRBV14 | NA | TRBJ2-6
CASSRGLGQNEQYF | TRBV14 | NA | TRBJ2-7
CASSPRDRGTEAFF | TRBV3-1/TRBV3-2 | NA | TRBJ1-1
CASSVEGPEQFF | TRBV9 | NA | TRBJ2-1
CASSSSNRGPKSFNTGELFF | TRBV5-4 | once | TRBJ2-2
CSVVRTGNTEAFF | TRBV29-1 | NA | TRBJ1-1
CSASLAGSSYNEQFF | TRBV20-1 | NA | TRBJ2-1
CASRLQGGTEAFF | TRBV12-2 | NA | TRBJ1-1